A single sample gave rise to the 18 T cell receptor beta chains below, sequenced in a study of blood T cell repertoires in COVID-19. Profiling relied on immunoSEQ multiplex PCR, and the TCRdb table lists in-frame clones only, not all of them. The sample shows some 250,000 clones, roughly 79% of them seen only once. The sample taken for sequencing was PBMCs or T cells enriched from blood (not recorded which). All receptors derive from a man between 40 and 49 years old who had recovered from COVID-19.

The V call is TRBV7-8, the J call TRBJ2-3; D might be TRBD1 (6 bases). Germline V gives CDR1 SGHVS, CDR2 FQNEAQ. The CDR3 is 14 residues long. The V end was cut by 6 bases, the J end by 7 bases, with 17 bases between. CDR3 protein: CASRGAGRLNTQYF. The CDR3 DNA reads TGTGCCAGCAGGGGGGCCGGACGGTTGAATACGCAGTATTTT. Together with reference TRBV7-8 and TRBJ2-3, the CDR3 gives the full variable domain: GAGVSQSPRYKVAKRGQDVALRCDPISGHVSLFWYQQALGQGPEFLTYFQNEAQLDKSGLPSDRFFAERPEGSVSTLKIQRTQQEDSAVYLCASRGAGRLNTQYFGPGTRLTVL.

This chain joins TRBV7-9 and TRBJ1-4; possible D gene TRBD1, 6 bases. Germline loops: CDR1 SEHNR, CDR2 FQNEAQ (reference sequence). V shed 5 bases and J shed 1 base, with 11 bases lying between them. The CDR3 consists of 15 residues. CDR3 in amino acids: CASSTTGGTNEKLFF. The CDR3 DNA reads TGTGCCAGCAGCACGACAGGAGGAACTAATGAAAAACTGTTTTTT.

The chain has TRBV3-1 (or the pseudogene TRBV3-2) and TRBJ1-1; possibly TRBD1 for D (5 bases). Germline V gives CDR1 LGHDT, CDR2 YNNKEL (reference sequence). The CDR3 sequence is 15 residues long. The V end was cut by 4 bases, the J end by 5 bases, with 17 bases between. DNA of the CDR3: TGTGCCAGCAGCCCCGGGGGAGGGGCGGAGACTGAAGCTTTCTTT. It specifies CASSPGGGAETEAFF.

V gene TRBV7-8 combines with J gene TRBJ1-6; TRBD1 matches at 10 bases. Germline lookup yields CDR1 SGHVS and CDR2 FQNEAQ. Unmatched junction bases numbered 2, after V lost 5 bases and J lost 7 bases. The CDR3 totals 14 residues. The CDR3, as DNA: TGTGCCAGCAGCCGGGGACAGGGGAATTCACCCCTCCACTTT. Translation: CASSRGQGNSPLHF.

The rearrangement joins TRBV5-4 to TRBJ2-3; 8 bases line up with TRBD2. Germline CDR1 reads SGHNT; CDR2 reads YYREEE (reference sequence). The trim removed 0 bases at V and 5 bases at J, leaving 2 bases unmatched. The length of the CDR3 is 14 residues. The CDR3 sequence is CASSLGTSLDTQYF. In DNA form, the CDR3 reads TGTGCCAGCAGCTTGGGGACTAGCTTAGATACGCAGTATTTT.

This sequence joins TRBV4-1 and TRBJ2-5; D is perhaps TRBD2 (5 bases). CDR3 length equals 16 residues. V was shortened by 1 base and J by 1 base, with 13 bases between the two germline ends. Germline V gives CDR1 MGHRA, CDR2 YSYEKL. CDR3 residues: CASSQGVASRQETQYF. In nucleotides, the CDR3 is TGCGCCAGCAGCCAAGGAGTGGCTAGCCGCCAAGAGACCCAGTACTTC.

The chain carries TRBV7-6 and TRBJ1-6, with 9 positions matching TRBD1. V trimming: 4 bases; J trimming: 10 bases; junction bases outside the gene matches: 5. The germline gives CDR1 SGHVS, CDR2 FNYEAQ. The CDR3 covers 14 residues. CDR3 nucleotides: TGTGCCAGCAGCTGGGGACAGGGCGACTCACCCCTCCACTTT. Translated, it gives CASSWGQGDSPLHF.

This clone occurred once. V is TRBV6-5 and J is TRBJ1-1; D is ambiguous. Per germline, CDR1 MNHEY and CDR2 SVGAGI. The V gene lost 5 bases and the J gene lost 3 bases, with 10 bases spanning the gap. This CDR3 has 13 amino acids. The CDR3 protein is CASSLRGHTEAFF. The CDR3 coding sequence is TGTGCCAGCAGTCTTCGGGGTCACACTGAAGCTTTCTTT.

DNA for the CDR3: TGTGCCAGCAGCCAAGAGAGCCTAGCGGGACTCGAGCAGTACTTC. Its translation: CASSQESLAGLEQYF. This chain uses TRBV3-1 (or the pseudogene TRBV3-2) with TRBJ2-7; 9 nucleotides line up with TRBD2. CDR1 and CDR2 (germline): LGHDT, YNNKEL (reference sequence). The CDR3 is 15 residues long. V shed 0 bases, J shed 6 bases, and the junction held 6 bases outside the gene matches.

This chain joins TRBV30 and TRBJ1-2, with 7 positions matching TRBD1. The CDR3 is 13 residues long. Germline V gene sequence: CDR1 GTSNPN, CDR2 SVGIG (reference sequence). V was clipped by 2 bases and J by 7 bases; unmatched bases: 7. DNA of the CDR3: TGTGCCTGGAGTAATGGACGGGACAGTGGCTACACCTTC. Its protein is CAWSNGRDSGYTF.

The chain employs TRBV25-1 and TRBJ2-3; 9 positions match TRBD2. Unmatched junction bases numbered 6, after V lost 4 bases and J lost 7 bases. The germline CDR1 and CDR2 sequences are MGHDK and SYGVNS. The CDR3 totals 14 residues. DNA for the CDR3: TGTGCCAGCAGTGCCCTAGCGGGACTGAATACGCAGTATTTT. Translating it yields CASSALAGLNTQYF.

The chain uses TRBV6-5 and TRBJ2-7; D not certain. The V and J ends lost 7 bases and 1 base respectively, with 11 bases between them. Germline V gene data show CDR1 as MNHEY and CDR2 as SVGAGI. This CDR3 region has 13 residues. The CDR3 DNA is TGTGCCAGCACCAAGGCCGGGTCCTACGAGCAGTACTTC. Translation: CASTKAGSYEQYF.

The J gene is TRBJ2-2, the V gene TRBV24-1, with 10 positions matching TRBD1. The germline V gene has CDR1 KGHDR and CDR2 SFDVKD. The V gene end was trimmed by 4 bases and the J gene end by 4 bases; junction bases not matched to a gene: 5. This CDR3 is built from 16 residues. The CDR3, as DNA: TGTGCCACCAGTGAGCCGGGACAGGGGCGCACCGGGGAGCTGTTTTTT. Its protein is CATSEPGQGRTGELFF.

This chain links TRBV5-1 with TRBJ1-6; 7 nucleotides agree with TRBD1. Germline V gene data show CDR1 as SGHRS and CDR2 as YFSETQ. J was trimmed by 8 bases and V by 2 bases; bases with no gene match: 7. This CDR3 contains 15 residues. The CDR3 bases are TGCGCCAGCAGCTTAGACGGGACAGCTTATTCACCCCTCCACTTT. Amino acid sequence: CASSLDGTAYSPLHF.

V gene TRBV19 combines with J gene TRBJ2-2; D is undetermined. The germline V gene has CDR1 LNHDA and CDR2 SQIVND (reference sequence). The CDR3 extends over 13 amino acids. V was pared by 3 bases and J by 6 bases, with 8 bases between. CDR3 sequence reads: CASSIWQSGELFF. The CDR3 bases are TGTGCCAGTAGTATTTGGCAGTCCGGGGAGCTGTTTTTT.

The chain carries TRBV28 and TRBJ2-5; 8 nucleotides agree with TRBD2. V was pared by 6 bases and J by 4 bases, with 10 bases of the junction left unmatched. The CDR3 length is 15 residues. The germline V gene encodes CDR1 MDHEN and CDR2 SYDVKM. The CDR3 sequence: CASRSPAGAGETQYF. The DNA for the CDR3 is TGTGCCAGCAGAAGTCCAGCGGGGGCGGGAGAGACCCAGTACTTC. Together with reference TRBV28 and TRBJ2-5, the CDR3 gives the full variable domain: DVKVTQSSRYLVKRTGEKVFLECVQDMDHENMFWYRQDPGLGLRLIYFSYDVKMKEKGDIPEGYSVSREKKERFSLILESASTNQTSMYLCASRSPAGAGETQYFGPGTRLLVL.

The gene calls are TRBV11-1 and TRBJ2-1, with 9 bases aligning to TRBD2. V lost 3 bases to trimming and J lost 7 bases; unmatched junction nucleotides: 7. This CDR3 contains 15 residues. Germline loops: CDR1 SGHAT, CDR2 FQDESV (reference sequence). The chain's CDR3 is CASSFFRGGANEQFF. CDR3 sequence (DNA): TGTGCCAGCAGCTTTTTCCGCGGGGGGGCGAATGAGCAGTTCTTC.

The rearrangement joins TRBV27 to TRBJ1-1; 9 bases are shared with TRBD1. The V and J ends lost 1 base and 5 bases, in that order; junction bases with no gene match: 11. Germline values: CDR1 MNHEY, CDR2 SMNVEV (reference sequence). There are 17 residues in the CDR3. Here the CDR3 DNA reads TGTGCCAGCAGTTTATTTTGGACAGGGGATGAGAGGACTGAAGCTTTCTTT. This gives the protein CASSLFWTGDERTEAFF.